A selection of T cell receptor beta chains follows, all from one sample in a study of graft-versus-host responses after intestinal transplantation. Repertoires were generated with immunoSEQ multiplex PCR, while TCRdb's copy carries only in-frame clones and drops some. The table records several thousand clones, approximately 75% of them present only once. This sample comprised PBMCs, obtained 510 to 550 days after intestinal transplant. These receptors were taken from a human patient who received an intestinal transplant, so some T cells may come from the graft donor. The CDR3 runs from the conserved cysteine through the conserved F or W. D genes are given only for firm matches. Clone size is given for some rows only: seen once, a few or many times, or a class if the clone is expanded.

v_gene,abundance,len,d_gene,j_gene,CDR3aa,CDR3nt
TRBV9,once,12,NA,TRBJ1-1,CASGRQNTEAFF,TGTGCCAGCGGGAGACAGAACACTGAAGCTTTCTTT
TRBV7-8,NA,15,NA,TRBJ1-2,CASSKWGAGDYGYTF,TGTGCCAGCAGCAAATGGGGGGCGGGGGACTATGGCTACACCTTC
TRBV6-6,few,13,NA,TRBJ1-2,CASRTVDSYGYTF,TGTGCCAGCAGGACTGTCGACAGCTATGGCTACACCTTC
TRBV11-1,NA,14,NA,TRBJ2-7,CASSLRGLDYEQYF,TGTGCCAGCAGCTTGCGGGGACTGGACTACGAGCAGTACTTC
TRBV30,NA,10,NA,TRBJ1-2,CAFSGYGYTF,TGTGCCTTCTCAGGCTATGGCTACACCTTC
TRBV5-3,few,15,NA,TRBJ2-7,CARSWPGISPDEQYF,TGTGCCAGAAGCTGGCCAGGAATATCTCCTGACGAGCAGTACTTC
TRBV5-7,few,14,NA,TRBJ2-7,CASSLRGLDYEQYF,TGTGCCAGCAGCTTGCGGGGACTGGACTACGAGCAGTACTTC
TRBV5-5,few,14,NA,TRBJ2-7,CASSLRGADYEHYF,TGTGCGAGCAGCTTAAGGGGCGCGGATTACGAGCATTACTTC
TRBV9,NA,15,NA,TRBJ2-6,CASSVAGSGANVLTF,TGTGCCAGCAGCGTAGCGGGTTCTGGGGCCAACGTCCTGACTTTC
TRBV16,NA,15,NA,TRBJ1-1,CASSQSGSQDTEAFF,TGTGCCAGCAGCCAATCCGGCAGCCAGGACACTGAAGCTTTCTTT
TRBV11-2,NA,16,TRBD2,TRBJ2-3,CASSLRASGGGDTQYF,TGTGCCAGCAGTCTCCGCGCGAGCGGGGGGGGAGATACGCAGTATTTT